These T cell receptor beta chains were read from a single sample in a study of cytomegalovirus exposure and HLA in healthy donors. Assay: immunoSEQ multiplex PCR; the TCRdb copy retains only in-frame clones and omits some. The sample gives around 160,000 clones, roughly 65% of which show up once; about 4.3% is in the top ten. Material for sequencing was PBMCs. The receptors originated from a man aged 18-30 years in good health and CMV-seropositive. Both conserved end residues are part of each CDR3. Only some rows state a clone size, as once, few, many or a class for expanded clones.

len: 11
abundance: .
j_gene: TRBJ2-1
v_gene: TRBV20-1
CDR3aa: CSAREYNEQFF

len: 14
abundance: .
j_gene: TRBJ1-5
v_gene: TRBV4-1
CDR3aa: CASSQDTGGQPQHF

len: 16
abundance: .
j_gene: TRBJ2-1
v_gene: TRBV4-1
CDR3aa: CASSQEGAGGSGEQFF

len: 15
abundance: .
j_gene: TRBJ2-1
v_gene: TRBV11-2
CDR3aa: CASSLKPSGSSEQFF

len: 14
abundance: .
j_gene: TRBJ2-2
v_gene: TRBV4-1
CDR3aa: CASSQGPHAGELFF

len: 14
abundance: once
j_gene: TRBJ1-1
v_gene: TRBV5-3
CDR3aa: CARSLGGLDTEAFF

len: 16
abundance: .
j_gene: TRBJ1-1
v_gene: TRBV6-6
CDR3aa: CASSYPPDRRYTEAFF

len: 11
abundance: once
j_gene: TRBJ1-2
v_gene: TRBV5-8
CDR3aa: CASSPGDGYTF

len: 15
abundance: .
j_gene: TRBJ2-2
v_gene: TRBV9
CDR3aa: CASRPDRGIIGELFF

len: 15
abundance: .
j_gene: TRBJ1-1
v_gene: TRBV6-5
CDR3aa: CASRRDRGPNTEAFF

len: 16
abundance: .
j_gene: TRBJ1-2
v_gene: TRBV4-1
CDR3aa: CASSQDSTGGNYGYTF

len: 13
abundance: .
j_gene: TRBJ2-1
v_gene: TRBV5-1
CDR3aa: CASSLTGDNEQFF

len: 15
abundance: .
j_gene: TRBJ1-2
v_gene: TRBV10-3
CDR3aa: CAISGGQRANYGYTF

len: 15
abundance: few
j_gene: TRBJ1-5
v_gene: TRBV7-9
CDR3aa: CASSTKDRATQPQHF

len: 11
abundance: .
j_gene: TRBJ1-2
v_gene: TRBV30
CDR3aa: CAWSRRDNNRF

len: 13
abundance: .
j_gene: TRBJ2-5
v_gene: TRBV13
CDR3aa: CASLPGGEETQYF

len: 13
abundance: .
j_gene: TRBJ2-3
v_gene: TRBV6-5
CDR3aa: CASTRTGTDTQYF

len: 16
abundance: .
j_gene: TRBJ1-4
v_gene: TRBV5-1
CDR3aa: CASRWGSTATNEKLFF

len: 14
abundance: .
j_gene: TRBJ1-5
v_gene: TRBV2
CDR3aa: CASTGDRGYQPQHF

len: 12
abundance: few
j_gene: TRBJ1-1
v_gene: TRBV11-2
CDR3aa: CASSHGQGEAFF

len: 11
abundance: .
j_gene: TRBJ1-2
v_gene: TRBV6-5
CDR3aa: CASSSDYGYTF

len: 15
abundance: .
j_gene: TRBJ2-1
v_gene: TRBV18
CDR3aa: CASSPPSQGRNEQFF

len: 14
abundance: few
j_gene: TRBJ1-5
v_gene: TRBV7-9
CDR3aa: CASSLSGANQPQHF

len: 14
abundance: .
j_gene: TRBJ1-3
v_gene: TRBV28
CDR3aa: CASSPTGSGNTIYF

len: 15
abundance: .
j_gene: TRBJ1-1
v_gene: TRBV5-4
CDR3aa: CASSKGQEMNTEAFF

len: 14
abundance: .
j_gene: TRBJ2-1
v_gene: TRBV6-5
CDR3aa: CASSYLSENNEQFF

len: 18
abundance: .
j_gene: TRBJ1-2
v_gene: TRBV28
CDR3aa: CASSLHPTPGQGAYGYTF

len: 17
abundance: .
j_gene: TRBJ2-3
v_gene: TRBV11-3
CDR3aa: CASSLPLVAGGSGTQYF

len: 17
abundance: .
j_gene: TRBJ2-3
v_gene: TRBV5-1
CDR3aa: CASSLGVTSGGTDTQYF

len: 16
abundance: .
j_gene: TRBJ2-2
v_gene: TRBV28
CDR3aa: CASKSGTSPNTGELFF

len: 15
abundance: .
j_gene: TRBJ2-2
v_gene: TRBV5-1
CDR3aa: CASSPSRGNSGELFF

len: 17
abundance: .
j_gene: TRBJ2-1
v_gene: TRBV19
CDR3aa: CASRPPGGAGGFDEQFF

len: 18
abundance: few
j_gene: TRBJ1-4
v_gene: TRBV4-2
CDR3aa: CASSQQGGWIDGDEKLFF